The source of this TCR beta chain is a study of cytomegalovirus exposure and HLA in healthy donors. General study results and limits: The likely explanation for a cluster of highly shared sequence variants was sequencing artifact. Being productive about 87% or about 30% of the time was typical of most TCR beta V segments in an earlier analysis.

The PCR used 60 Vbeta and 13 Jbeta primers. This table comes from immunoSEQ multiplex PCR, and its TCRdb copy is limited to in-frame clones, with some not included. The table includes around 100,000 clones, about four fifths detected once. Points on this clone: Its antigen is undetermined.

The junction had 8 bases not matched to a gene; V was cut back by 5 bases and J by 6 bases. This CDR3 spans 15 amino acids. Germline V gives CDR1 MDHEN, CDR2 SYDVKM. The TCR comes from a female donor in good health and CMV-seropositive. Sequenced sample: PBMCs. The rearrangement links TRBV28 to TRBJ2-1; 9 bases are a match to TRBD1. The CDR3 DNA is TGTGCCAGCAGTGAAAGAGGACAGGGGAGCAATGAGCAGTTCTTC. This encodes CASSERGQGSNEQFF.